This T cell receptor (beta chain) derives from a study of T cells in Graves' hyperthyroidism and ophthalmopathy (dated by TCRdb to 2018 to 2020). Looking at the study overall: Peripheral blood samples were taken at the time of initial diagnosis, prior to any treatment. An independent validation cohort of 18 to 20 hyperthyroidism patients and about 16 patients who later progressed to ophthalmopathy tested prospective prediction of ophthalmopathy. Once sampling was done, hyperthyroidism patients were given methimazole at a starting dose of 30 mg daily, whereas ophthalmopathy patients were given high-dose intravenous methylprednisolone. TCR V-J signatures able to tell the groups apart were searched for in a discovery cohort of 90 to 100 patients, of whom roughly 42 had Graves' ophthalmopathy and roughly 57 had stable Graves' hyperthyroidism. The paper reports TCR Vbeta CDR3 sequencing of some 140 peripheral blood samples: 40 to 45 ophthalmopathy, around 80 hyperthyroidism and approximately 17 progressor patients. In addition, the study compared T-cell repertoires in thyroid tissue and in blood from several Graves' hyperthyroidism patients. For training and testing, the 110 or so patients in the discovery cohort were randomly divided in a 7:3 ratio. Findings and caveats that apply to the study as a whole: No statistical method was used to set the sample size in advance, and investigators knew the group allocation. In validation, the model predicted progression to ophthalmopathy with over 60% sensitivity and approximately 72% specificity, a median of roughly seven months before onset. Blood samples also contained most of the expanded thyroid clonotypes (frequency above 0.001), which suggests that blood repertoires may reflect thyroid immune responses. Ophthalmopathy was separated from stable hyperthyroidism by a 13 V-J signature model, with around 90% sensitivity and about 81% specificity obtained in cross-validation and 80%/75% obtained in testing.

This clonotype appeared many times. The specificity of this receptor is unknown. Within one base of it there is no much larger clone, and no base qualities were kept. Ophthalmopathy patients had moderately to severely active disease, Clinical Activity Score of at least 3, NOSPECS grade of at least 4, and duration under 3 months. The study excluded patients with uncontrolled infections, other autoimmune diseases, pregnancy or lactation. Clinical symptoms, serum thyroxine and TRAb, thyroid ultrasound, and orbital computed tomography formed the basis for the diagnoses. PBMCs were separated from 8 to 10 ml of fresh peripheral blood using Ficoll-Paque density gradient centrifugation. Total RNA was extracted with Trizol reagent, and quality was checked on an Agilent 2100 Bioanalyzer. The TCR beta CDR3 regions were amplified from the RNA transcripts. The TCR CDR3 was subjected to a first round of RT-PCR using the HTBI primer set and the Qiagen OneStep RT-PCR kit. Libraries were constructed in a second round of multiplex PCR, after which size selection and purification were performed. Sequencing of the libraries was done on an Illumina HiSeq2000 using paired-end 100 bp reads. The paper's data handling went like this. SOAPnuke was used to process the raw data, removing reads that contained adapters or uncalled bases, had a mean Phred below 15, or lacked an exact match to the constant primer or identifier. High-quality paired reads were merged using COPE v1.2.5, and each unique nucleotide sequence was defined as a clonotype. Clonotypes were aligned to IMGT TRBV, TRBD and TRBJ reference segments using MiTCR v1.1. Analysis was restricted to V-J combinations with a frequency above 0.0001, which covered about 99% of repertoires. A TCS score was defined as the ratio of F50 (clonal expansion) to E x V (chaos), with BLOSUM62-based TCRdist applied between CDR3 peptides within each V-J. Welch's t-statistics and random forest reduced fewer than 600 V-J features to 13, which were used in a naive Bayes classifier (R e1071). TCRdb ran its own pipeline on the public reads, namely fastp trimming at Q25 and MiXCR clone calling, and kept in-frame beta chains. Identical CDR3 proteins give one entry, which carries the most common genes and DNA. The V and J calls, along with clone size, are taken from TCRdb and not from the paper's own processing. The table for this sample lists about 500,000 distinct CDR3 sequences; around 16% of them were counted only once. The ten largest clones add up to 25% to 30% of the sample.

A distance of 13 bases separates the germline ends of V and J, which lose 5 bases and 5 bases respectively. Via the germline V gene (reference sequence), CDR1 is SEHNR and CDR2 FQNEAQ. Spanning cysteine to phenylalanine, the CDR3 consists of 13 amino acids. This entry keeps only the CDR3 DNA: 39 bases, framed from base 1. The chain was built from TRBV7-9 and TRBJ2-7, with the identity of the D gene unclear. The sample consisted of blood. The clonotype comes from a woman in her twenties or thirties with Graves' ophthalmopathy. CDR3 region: CASSLGLFDEQYF. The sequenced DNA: TGTGCCAGCAGCCTAGGGCTTTTCGACGAGCAGTACTTC.